A single sample is the source of the 32 T cell receptor beta chains below, sequenced in a study of blood T cell repertoires in COVID-19. The repertoire was sequenced with immunoSEQ multiplex PCR; TCRdb's copy has only in-frame clones and lacks some. Of tens of thousands of clones detected, 80% to 90% appear once; the ten largest clones hold roughly 5.3%. The sequencing input was peripheral blood. Source of these receptors: a man aged 45-60 years with active COVID-19.

The rearrangement uses TRBV19 and TRBJ2-2, with D perhaps matching TRBD2 (5 bases). The V gene lost 1 base and the J gene lost 0 bases, with 9 bases spanning the gap. This CDR3 has 16 residues. Germline-derived CDR1 and CDR2 are LNHDA and SQIVND (reference sequence). The CDR3 sequence: CASSIGSAANTGELFF. The CDR3 DNA sequence: TGTGCCAGTAGTATAGGTAGCGCCGCGAACACCGGGGAGCTGTTTTTT.

The rearrangement uses TRBV18 and TRBJ2-7; TRBD2 aligns across 16 bases. The CDR3 covers 17 residues. Germline CDR1 reads KGHSH; CDR2 reads LQKENI. Trimming removed 2 bases from V and 6 bases from J; junction bases left unmatched: 7. This CDR3 reads CASSPYQGLAGGGEQYF. The CDR3 DNA reads TGTGCCAGCTCACCATATCAGGGACTAGCGGGAGGGGGCGAGCAGTACTTC.

V gene TRBV28 combines with J gene TRBJ1-2; D uncertain. The CDR3 is 15 amino acids. Germline V gene sequence: CDR1 MDHEN, CDR2 SYDVKM. Trimming left V 1 base short and J 1 base short, with 10 bases between. The CDR3 is CASSLSGGYNYGYTF. The CDR3 nucleotides are TGTGCCAGCAGTTTATCCGGTGGTTATAACTATGGCTACACCTTC.

The V gene is TRBV19, the J gene TRBJ2-2; the D is unclear. Germline lookup yields CDR1 LNHDA and CDR2 SQIVND (reference sequence). The CDR3 consists of 14 residues. V lost 1 base, J lost 5 bases, and 8 bases lay in between. CDR3 DNA sequence: TGTGCCAGTAGTATAGTTGGCCAGACCGGGGAGCTGTTTTTT. Translation gives CASSIVGQTGELFF.

This chain connects TRBV20-1 to TRBJ1-1; D possibly corresponds to TRBD1 (6 bases). The CDR3 has 15 amino acids. V gave up 3 bases and J gave up 3 bases, with 17 bases separating them. CDR1 DFQATT and CDR2 SNEGSKA come from the germline V gene (reference sequence). The CDR3 DNA reads as TGCAGTGCTAGTGAACTCAGGGGTTGGTACACTGAAGCTTTCTTT. This gives the protein CSASELRGWYTEAFF.

This clone occurred a few times. The chain combines TRBV10-3 with TRBJ2-1; TRBD2 is a possible D gene (6 bases). Germline loops: CDR1 ENHRY, CDR2 SYGVKD. The CDR3 is 12 amino acids. Deletions cut 11 bases from V and 6 bases from J, with 14 bases between. CDR3: CAGGRDPNEQFF. The CDR3 nucleotides are TGTGCCGGAGGGCGGGACCCCAATGAGCAGTTCTTC.

The chain employs TRBV5-1 and TRBJ2-3; 8 nucleotides line up with TRBD1. The J segment lost 2 bases and the V segment lost 4 bases, leaving 6 bases of the junction unmatched. Germline CDR1 and CDR2: SGHRS and YFSETQ. The length of the CDR3 is 15 residues. The CDR3 region has the DNA TGCGCCAGCAGCCCCGGGACAGGACTCACAGATACGCAGTATTTT. Translating it yields CASSPGTGLTDTQYF.

The chain carries TRBV7-8 and TRBJ1-5, with D tentatively TRBD1 (5 bases). Per germline, CDR1 SGHVS and CDR2 FQNEAQ. The CDR3 has 17 amino acids. Between the trimmed V and J ends, which lost 8 bases and 6 bases, there was a span of 26 bases. The CDR3 sequence: CASGADRGPQGLQPQHF. CDR3 nucleotide sequence: TGTGCCAGCGGAGCTGATAGGGGCCCTCAAGGCCTTCAGCCCCAGCATTTT.

V is TRBV5-6 and J is TRBJ2-5; no reliable D call. The CDR3 sequence is 14 residues long. Trimming stripped 0 bases from V and 2 bases from J, with 8 bases between. The germline gives CDR1 SGHDT, CDR2 YYEEEE. The CDR3 region is CASSLAGPQETQYF. Here the CDR3 DNA reads TGTGCCAGCAGCTTGGCCGGTCCACAAGAGACCCAGTACTTC.

V and J are TRBV12-5 and TRBJ1-4; D remains unclear. CDR3 length equals 17 residues. CDR1 is LGHNT and CDR2 is FRNRAP in the germline V gene. Trimming left V 6 bases short and J 4 bases short, with 21 bases between. CDR3 region: CASGYRRPRASNEKLFF. CDR3 DNA: TGTGCTAGTGGCTACCGGAGGCCCCGGGCTAGTAATGAAAAACTGTTTTTT.

The chain is built from TRBV7-3 and TRBJ2-3; weak D call: TRBD2 (5 bases). V gave up 5 bases and J gave up 0 bases, with 9 bases separating them. Germline CDR1 is SGHTA and CDR2 is FQGTGA. This CDR3 contains 14 residues. CDR3 in DNA: TGTGCCAGCAGCACACTAGTTAGCACAGATACGCAGTATTTT. Its translation is CASSTLVSTDTQYF. Supplemented by reference TRBV7-3 and TRBJ2-3, the full variable domain reads GAGVSQTPSNKVTEKGKYVELRCDPISGHTALYWYRQSLGQGPEFLIYFQGTGAADDSGLPNDRFFAVRPEGSVSTLKIQRTERGDSAVYLCASSTLVSTDTQYFGPGTRLTVL.

The V and J genes are TRBV19 and TRBJ2-7; 9 nucleotides agree with TRBD1. Trimming at V came to 3 bases and at J to 4 bases, leaving 10 bases not matched to a gene. This CDR3 is 16 amino acids long. The germline V gene encodes CDR1 LNHDA and CDR2 SQIVND (reference sequence). CDR3 residues: CASSIYLGTGRYEQYF. CDR3 DNA: TGTGCCAGTAGTATTTATCTAGGGACAGGGCGGTACGAGCAGTACTTC.

The chain is built from TRBV11-1 and TRBJ1-1; 8 bases line up with TRBD1. CDR3 length: 14 residues. In germline, CDR1 is SGHAT, CDR2 FQDESV (reference sequence). The trim removed 2 bases at V and 1 base at J, leaving 0 bases unmatched. CDR3 residues: CASSLQGANTEAFF. CDR3 in DNA: TGTGCCAGCAGCTTACAGGGGGCGAACACTGAAGCTTTCTTT.

The chain couples TRBV9 to TRBJ2-1; possibly TRBD1 for D (5 bases). CDR3 size: 16 residues. In germline, CDR1 is SGDLS, CDR2 YYNGEE. Trimming removed 0 bases at V and 8 bases at J, with 18 bases between. In DNA, the CDR3 is TGTGCCAGCAGCGTAGCTCCGGGCATCAGCAGGGATGAGCAGTTCTTC. Translating gives CASSVAPGISRDEQFF.

V and J are TRBV18 and TRBJ2-7; D uncertain. Trimming left V 1 base short and J 7 bases short, with 11 bases between. Germline loops: CDR1 KGHSH, CDR2 LQKENI. There are 13 residues in the CDR3. In nucleotides, the CDR3 is TGTGCCAGCTCACCACTACAGTCGTCTGAGCAGTACTTC. Protein sequence: CASSPLQSSEQYF.

This clone was observed once. The chain employs TRBV7-2 and TRBJ2-3, with TRBD2 as a possible D gene (6 bases). V dropped 6 bases and J dropped 2 bases, with 12 bases sitting between them. The CDR3 contains 14 residues. The V gene's germline CDR1 is SGHTA and CDR2 FQGNSA. The CDR3 region has the DNA TGTGCCAGCAGTCCGGGACTTATCACAGATACGCAGTATTTT. It encodes CASSPGLITDTQYF.

The rearrangement joins TRBV11-3 to TRBJ2-3; D is uncertain. The CDR3 totals 13 residues. Germline CDR1 is SGHNT and CDR2 is YENEEA. V gave up 1 base and J gave up 4 bases, with 6 bases separating them. The CDR3 protein is CASSLGPADTQYF. Written as DNA, the CDR3 is TGTGCCAGCAGCTTAGGCCCAGCAGATACGCAGTATTTT.

This chain joins TRBV5-1 and TRBJ2-5, with D tentatively TRBD2 (5 bases). Germline CDR1 reads SGHRS; CDR2 reads YFSETQ. V was cut by 0 bases and J by 7 bases, with 19 bases left in between. The CDR3 runs to 16 residues. The CDR3 coding sequence is TGCGCCAGCAGCTTGGCCCCCACTAGTTCGGGCAGGACCCAGTACTTC. This gives the protein CASSLAPTSSGRTQYF.

This clone was recorded a few times. V is TRBV6-6 and J is TRBJ2-1, with TRBD1 matching over 8 bases. V lost 5 bases, J lost 4 bases, and 16 bases stayed unmatched. The CDR3 length is 18 residues. The germline CDR1 and CDR2 sequences are MNHNY and SVGAGI (reference sequence). CDR3 sequence: CASSHDRGTLSGYNEQFF. CDR3 DNA sequence: TGTGCCAGCAGTCACGACAGGGGCACTCTCTCTGGATACAATGAGCAGTTCTTC.

The chain couples TRBV5-8 to TRBJ1-4; 9 positions agree with TRBD1. Looked up from germline, CDR1 is SGHTS and CDR2 is YDEGEE. V lost 3 bases and J lost 5; bases outside the gene matches: 5. The CDR3 is 15 amino acids. The CDR3 loop is CASSSGQGYNEKLFF. CDR3 coding DNA: TGTGCCAGCAGCTCCGGACAGGGGTACAATGAAAAACTGTTTTTT.

J is TRBJ1-3 and V is TRBV5-6, with D unclear. CDR1 SGHDT and CDR2 YYEEEE come from the germline V gene. The CDR3 length is 12 residues. Trimming stripped 5 bases from V and 3 bases from J, with 6 bases between. CDR3 residues: CASRTYGNTIYF. CDR3 coding DNA: TGTGCCAGCAGGACTTATGGAAACACCATATATTTT.

J is TRBJ2-1 and V is TRBV5-1, with TRBD2 matching over 7 bases. Looked up from germline, CDR1 is SGHRS and CDR2 is YFSETQ. This CDR3 region has 14 residues. The J segment lost 10 bases and the V segment lost 3 bases, leaving 10 bases of the junction unmatched. The CDR3 region is CASSWATSDSEQFF. The CDR3 coding sequence is TGCGCCAGCAGCTGGGCTACTAGCGACTCAGAGCAGTTCTTC.

This chain connects TRBV19 to TRBJ2-3, with D perhaps matching TRBD1 (6 bases). Looked up from germline, CDR1 is LNHDA and CDR2 is SQIVND (reference sequence). V was pared by 2 bases and J by 4 bases, with 10 bases between. The CDR3 has 14 residues. In nucleotides, the CDR3 is TGTGCCAGTAGTATACCAGGGGTGGCAGATACGCAGTATTTT. This encodes CASSIPGVADTQYF.

This clone has only one observation. V is TRBV19 and J is TRBJ2-1, with 8 bases identical to TRBD2. Trimming took 5 bases from V and 5 from J; bases not matched to a gene: 11. Per the germline V gene, CDR1 is LNHDA and CDR2 is SQIVND (reference sequence). The CDR3 contains 16 residues. CDR3 loop: CASSSEGTRLNNEQFF. For the CDR3, the DNA is TGTGCCAGTAGTTCAGAGGGGACTAGACTGAACAATGAGCAGTTCTTC.

This clone was picked up a small number of times. This rearrangement joins TRBV6-2 or TRBV6-3 to TRBJ2-4; 7 bases line up with TRBD2. J lost 9 bases, V lost 3 bases, and 8 bases had no gene match. Looked up from germline, CDR1 is MNHEY and CDR2 is SVGEGT. This CDR3 is 14 amino acids long. CDR3 residues: CASSYGVREGIQYF. CDR3 sequence (DNA): TGTGCCAGCAGTTATGGAGTAAGGGAGGGCATTCAGTACTTC.

The V call is TRBV7-2, the J call TRBJ1-4; perhaps TRBD1 as D (5 bases). This CDR3 spans 13 amino acids. Trimming cost V 3 bases and J 7 bases, with 9 bases left between them. CDR1 and CDR2 from the germline V gene are SGHTA and FQGNSA. In nucleotides, the CDR3 is TGTGCCAGCAGCTTGGGCAGGGTTGAAAAACTGTTTTTT. Translated: CASSLGRVEKLFF.

The CDR3 region has the DNA TGTGCCAGCAGTTACTCGACTAGTTCCATCAATGAGCAGTTCTTC. It codes for CASSYSTSSINEQFF. The chain carries TRBV6-5 and TRBJ2-1, with D possibly TRBD2 on 6 matching bases. This CDR3 spans 15 amino acids. V was clipped by 0 bases and J by 6 bases, with 12 bases between them. The germline V gene encodes CDR1 MNHEY and CDR2 SVGAGI.

The rearrangement joins TRBV29-1 to TRBJ2-1; a weak D match, TRBD2 (5 bases). CDR1 and CDR2 from the germline V gene are SQVTM and ANQGSEA. The CDR3 totals 12 residues. The V and J ends lost 7 bases and 8 bases respectively, with 15 bases between them. CDR3 residues: CSGASRGYEQFF. CDR3 DNA: TGCAGCGGGGCTAGCCGAGGCTATGAGCAGTTCTTC.

CDR3 sequence (DNA): TGTGCCAGCAGCCCCAGCGGGGGTCCTTCCTACGAGCAGTACTTC. This sequence encodes CASSPSGGPSYEQYF. V usage is TRBV11-3 and J usage is TRBJ2-7; 8 bases fit TRBD2. The J segment lost 1 base and the V segment lost 5 bases, leaving 7 bases of the junction unmatched. This CDR3 has 15 amino acids. Germline CDR1 reads SGHNT; CDR2 reads YENEEA. The whole variable domain, remainder taken from reference TRBV11-3 and TRBJ2-7, is EAGVVQSPRYKIIEKKQPVAFWCNPISGHNTLYWYLQNLGQGPELLIRYENEEAVDDSQLPKDRFSAERLKGVDSTLKIQPAELGDSAVYLCASSPSGGPSYEQYFGPGTRLTVT.

The CDR3 loop reads CASSLGQTLRAFF. Written as DNA, the CDR3 is TGTGCCAGCAGTTTAGGACAAACGTTACGGGCTTTCTTT. The chain joins TRBV27 to TRBJ1-1; TRBD1 is a possible D gene (5 bases). Germline CDR1 reads MNHEY; CDR2 reads SMNVEV (reference sequence). Trimming cost V 2 bases and J 11 bases, with 15 bases left between them. CDR3 size: 13 residues.

V gene TRBV5-1 combines with J gene TRBJ1-1, with 8 positions matching TRBD1. Losses at the gene ends were 2 bases for V and 4 bases for J; bases not matched to a gene: 7. Germline CDR1 and CDR2: SGHRS and YFSETQ. The length of the CDR3 is 15 residues. CDR3 bases: TGCGCCAGCAGCTTTCTATCGGACAGGGCCACTGAAGCTTTCTTT. This sequence encodes CASSFLSDRATEAFF.

The V gene is TRBV27, the J gene TRBJ2-7, with 7 bases matching TRBD1. Germline V gene sequence: CDR1 MNHEY, CDR2 SMNVEV (reference sequence). With V trimmed by 2 bases and J by 5 bases, 9 bases remained unmatched. The CDR3 has 15 amino acids. The CDR3 protein is CASSLRLQGPNEQYF. For the CDR3, the DNA is TGTGCCAGCAGTTTAAGGCTACAGGGGCCCAACGAGCAGTACTTC.